This T cell receptor beta chain came from a study of blood T cell repertoires in COVID-19. Study overall: Italy, Spain and the United States were the sources of the convalescent and acute COVID-19 samples. Sources were T cells, B-cell-depleted T cells, or PBMCs; the material itself was cDNA or gDNA.

This clone was observed a few times. CDR3 length equals 14 residues. The germline CDR1 and CDR2 sequences are SGHAT and FQDESV (reference sequence). Original methodology: By means of reference gene primer amplification, nucleated cell counts were estimated. TCRdb's copy holds only in-frame clones and misses some; the assay was immunoSEQ multiplex PCR. V and J calls and clone size are given by that table; D and trimming were obtained from the DNA. This table has around 100,000 clones, 86% appearing once. The V and J genes are TRBV11-1 and TRBJ2-1; the D gene is possibly TRBD2 (5 bases). Sample: peripheral blood. The receptor comes from a man older than 75 with acute or convalescent COVID-19. CDR3 loop: CAVERGISYNEQFF. The CDR3 DNA sequence: TGTGCAGTCGAGAGAGGGATCTCCTACAATGAGCAGTTCTTC.